Listed below are T cell receptor beta chains from one sample, sequenced in a study of cytotoxic CD8 clonotypes in ibrutinib-treated CLL. Generated by immunoSEQ multiplex PCR, the TCRdb table keeps only in-frame clones and is missing some. The sample yields about 200,000 clones, approximately 75% seen once. The source material was PBMCs, sampled after 12 months of ibrutinib treatment. These receptors came from a human donor with chronic lymphocytic leukemia. CDR3s include the opening cysteine and the closing phenylalanine or tryptophan. Each record gives: clone size, V gene, D gene, J gene, CDR3 DNA, CDR3 protein. A D gene is named only where the DNA matches it firmly. The size entry is marked missing in some rows and otherwise reads once, few, many or a size class.

clone_size: once; v_call: TRBV27; d_call: NA; j_call: TRBJ2-1; cdr3_nt: TGTGCCAGCAGTTTCCCGGTCGAGGGGGTCAATGAGCAGTTCTTC; cdr3_aa: CASSFPVEGVNEQFF
clone_size: many; v_call: TRBV6-5; d_call: NA; j_call: TRBJ1-5; cdr3_nt: TGTGCCAGCGGGGGTCAGCCCCAGCATTTT; cdr3_aa: CASGGQPQHF
clone_size: many; v_call: TRBV25-1; d_call: NA; j_call: TRBJ2-3; cdr3_nt: TGTGCCAGCAGTCCTGGAGGGTCTAGCACAGATACGCAGTATTTT; cdr3_aa: CASSPGGSSTDTQYF
clone_size: few; v_call: TRBV5-4; d_call: NA; j_call: TRBJ1-1; cdr3_nt: TGTGCCAGCAGCGGCGAAGGGGGTGTTCGTCGGGCCACTGAAGCTTTCTTT; cdr3_aa: CASSGEGGVRRATEAFF
clone_size: NA; v_call: TRBV27; d_call: NA; j_call: TRBJ2-2; cdr3_nt: TGTGCCAGCAGTTTCCTGGGCACCGGGGAGCTGTTTTTT; cdr3_aa: CASSFLGTGELFF
clone_size: NA; v_call: TRBV5-1; d_call: TRBD2; j_call: TRBJ2-7; cdr3_nt: TGCGCCAGCAGCGTCGGGGGGGCCGGTTACGAGCAGTACTTC; cdr3_aa: CASSVGGAGYEQYF
clone_size: NA; v_call: TRBV27; d_call: NA; j_call: TRBJ2-5; cdr3_nt: TGTGCCAGCAGTTTATTCCCGGGACATCGAGAGACCCAGTACTTC; cdr3_aa: CASSLFPGHRETQYF
clone_size: NA; v_call: TRBV7-3; d_call: NA; j_call: TRBJ2-7; cdr3_nt: TGTGCCAGCAGCTTAAACCAGATCGACGAGCAGTACTTC; cdr3_aa: CASSLNQIDEQYF
clone_size: once; v_call: TRBV15; d_call: TRBD2; j_call: TRBJ2-5; cdr3_nt: TGTGCCACCAGCTTGCGGGGGGGCGACGAGACCCAGTACTTC; cdr3_aa: CATSLRGGDETQYF
clone_size: NA; v_call: TRBV7-9; d_call: NA; j_call: TRBJ2-7; cdr3_nt: TGTGCCAGCAGCTCCGGTTTGGGGGCCTACGAGCAGTACTTC; cdr3_aa: CASSSGLGAYEQYF
clone_size: NA; v_call: TRBV4-1; d_call: NA; j_call: TRBJ2-7; cdr3_nt: TGCGCCAGCAGCCTACAAAGAGATACCTACGAGCAGTACTTC; cdr3_aa: CASSLQRDTYEQYF
clone_size: NA; v_call: TRBV28; d_call: NA; j_call: TRBJ2-7; cdr3_nt: TGTGCCAGCAGTTTAAGTCTGGACCTGTTGGGGTACGAGCAGTACTTC; cdr3_aa: CASSLSLDLLGYEQYF
clone_size: NA; v_call: TRBV7-3; d_call: NA; j_call: TRBJ2-3; cdr3_nt: TGTGCCAGCAGCTTCTCAATGGGAGATACGCAGTATTTT; cdr3_aa: CASSFSMGDTQYF
clone_size: NA; v_call: TRBV14; d_call: TRBD2; j_call: TRBJ2-2; cdr3_nt: TGTGCCAGCAGCTCCCGACTAGCGGAGCTGTTTTTT; cdr3_aa: CASSSRLAELFF
clone_size: once; v_call: TRBV28; d_call: TRBD1; j_call: TRBJ2-7; cdr3_nt: TGTGCCATCCCCCGGACAGGATCCCTTCGGGGGCAGTACTTC; cdr3_aa: CAIPRTGSLRGQYF
clone_size: NA; v_call: TRBV19; d_call: NA; j_call: TRBJ2-3; cdr3_nt: TGTGCCAGTAGTATGAGGTCGGGGTGGTGGGCAGATACGCAGTATTTT; cdr3_aa: CASSMRSGWWADTQYF
clone_size: NA; v_call: TRBV5-6; d_call: TRBD2; j_call: TRBJ2-2; cdr3_nt: TGTGCCAGCAGCTTGAAGGCTAGCGGGAACACCGGGGAGCTGTTTTTT; cdr3_aa: CASSLKASGNTGELFF
clone_size: NA; v_call: TRBV18; d_call: NA; j_call: TRBJ2-2; cdr3_nt: TGTGCCAGCTCACCACCTGCCAGAGCGAACACCGGGGAGCTGTTTTTT; cdr3_aa: CASSPPARANTGELFF
clone_size: NA; v_call: TRBV2; d_call: TRBD1; j_call: TRBJ2-7; cdr3_nt: TGTGCCAGCAGACTGACAGGGATCCAGCAGTACTTC; cdr3_aa: CASRLTGIQQYF
clone_size: NA; v_call: TRBV5-5; d_call: NA; j_call: TRBJ2-7; cdr3_nt: TGTGCCAGCAGCTTGGACAGGTTCGGGCAGTACTTC; cdr3_aa: CASSLDRFGQYF
clone_size: NA; v_call: TRBV5-1; d_call: NA; j_call: TRBJ2-2; cdr3_nt: TGCGCCAGCAGCTTGGACGGCGGGACGGTCACCGGGGAGCTGTTTTTT; cdr3_aa: CASSLDGGTVTGELFF
clone_size: NA; v_call: TRBV5-6; d_call: TRBD2; j_call: TRBJ2-7; cdr3_nt: TGTGCCAGCAGCCCACGGACTAGCGGTTACGAGCAGTACTTC; cdr3_aa: CASSPRTSGYEQYF
clone_size: NA; v_call: TRBV5-1; d_call: NA; j_call: TRBJ2-3; cdr3_nt: TGCGCCAGCAGCTTGGCCGTAGGGTCTAGCACAGATACGCAGTATTTT; cdr3_aa: CASSLAVGSSTDTQYF
clone_size: NA; v_call: TRBV6-1; d_call: NA; j_call: TRBJ2-5; cdr3_nt: TGTGCCAGCAGTGAAGTTGGTAGGGCCCCGGGAGAGACCCAGTACTTC; cdr3_aa: CASSEVGRAPGETQYF
clone_size: NA; v_call: TRBV9; d_call: TRBD1; j_call: TRBJ1-5; cdr3_nt: TGTGCCAGCAGCGTTAAACCCGGGACAGCTAGCAATCAGCCCCAGCATTTT; cdr3_aa: CASSVKPGTASNQPQHF
clone_size: NA; v_call: TRBV30; d_call: NA; j_call: TRBJ2-7; cdr3_nt: TGTGCCTGGAGTGTAGGGGGGACTACTTCCTACGAGCAGTACTTC; cdr3_aa: CAWSVGGTTSYEQYF
clone_size: NA; v_call: TRBV6-5; d_call: TRBD2; j_call: TRBJ2-3; cdr3_nt: TGTGCCAGCCGCGCGGGGGGGTGGGATACGCAGTATTTT; cdr3_aa: CASRAGGWDTQYF
clone_size: once; v_call: TRBV2; d_call: NA; j_call: TRBJ2-7; cdr3_nt: TGTGCCAGCAGTGAGGGAGCGTGGGCCTACGAGCAGTACTTC; cdr3_aa: CASSEGAWAYEQYF
clone_size: NA; v_call: TRBV11-3; d_call: NA; j_call: TRBJ2-7; cdr3_nt: TGTGCCAGCAGCAAGGGGTTTAGGAACGAGCAGTACTTC; cdr3_aa: CASSKGFRNEQYF
clone_size: NA; v_call: TRBV10-1; d_call: NA; j_call: TRBJ2-2; cdr3_nt: TGCGCCAGCAGTGAAGGGTGGAACACCGGGGAGCTGTTTTTT; cdr3_aa: CASSEGWNTGELFF
clone_size: NA; v_call: TRBV19; d_call: TRBD1; j_call: TRBJ2-2; cdr3_nt: TGTGCCAGTAGTAGATGGACAGGAGCCTATACCGGGGAGCTGTTTTTT; cdr3_aa: CASSRWTGAYTGELFF
clone_size: NA; v_call: TRBV10-2; d_call: NA; j_call: TRBJ1-5; cdr3_nt: TGCGCCAGCCGGGCCTCTAGCAATCAGCCCCAGCATTTT; cdr3_aa: CASRASSNQPQHF
clone_size: many; v_call: TRBV7-9; d_call: TRBD2; j_call: TRBJ2-3; cdr3_nt: TGTGCCAGCAGCTCCGGGGGGGGCACAGATACGCAGTATTTT; cdr3_aa: CASSSGGGTDTQYF
clone_size: NA; v_call: TRBV5-6; d_call: TRBD1; j_call: TRBJ1-3; cdr3_nt: TGTGCCAGCAGCGCGGGACAGCTAGGGGGAAACACCATATATTTT; cdr3_aa: CASSAGQLGGNTIYF
clone_size: NA; v_call: TRBV11-2; d_call: NA; j_call: TRBJ1-3; cdr3_nt: TGTGCCAGCAGCGCCACAGGGTACGGAAACACCATATATTTT; cdr3_aa: CASSATGYGNTIYF
clone_size: NA; v_call: TRBV7-9; d_call: NA; j_call: TRBJ1-1; cdr3_nt: TGTGCCAGCAGCTTAGGGCAGGGAACTGAAGCTTTCTTT; cdr3_aa: CASSLGQGTEAFF
clone_size: NA; v_call: TRBV28; d_call: TRBD1; j_call: TRBJ2-4; cdr3_nt: TGTGCCAGCAGGGGACAGGGGGCCAAAAACATTCAGTACTTC; cdr3_aa: CASRGQGAKNIQYF
clone_size: NA; v_call: TRBV4-1; d_call: TRBD1; j_call: TRBJ1-1; cdr3_nt: TGCGCCAGCAGCCAACAACAGGGGAGGAACACTGAAGCTTTCTTT; cdr3_aa: CASSQQQGRNTEAFF